This T cell receptor (beta chain) emerged from a study of cytomegalovirus exposure and HLA in healthy donors (dated by TCRdb to 2016 to 2017). For the study in its entirety: An earlier analysis of some 600 of the donors reported about 300 Gb of sequence data and about 120 million unique TCR beta sequences obtained from about 180 million T cells. An early release covering just under 650 HLA-typed donors comprised about 310 gigabases of sequencing data and around 85 million unique TCR sequences. Of the 350 to 450 genotyped donors, 81% were placed in the genetic ancestry cluster associated with self-reported Caucasian donors. The study aimed to test whether signatures of past pathogen exposure could be identified by cataloging public T cell receptors. The study profiled the T cell repertoires of hundreds of subjects by immunosequencing and related them to cytomegalovirus serostatus. Along with the approximately 670-subject first cohort, a separate validation cohort of over a hundred different subjects was used. To predict cytomegalovirus infection status, the study brought together high-throughput TCR immunosequencing, statistical association of individual TCRs with disease status, and machine learning. To study patterns of TCR occurrence, a later analysis re-analyzed previously published TCR beta repertoires from 666 donors and added high-resolution HLA genotyping. The later analysis used no new phenotypic data to find candidate immune exposures, relying instead on TCR beta sequences and their occurrence across donors. To decide whether each TCR beta V gene segment behaved as functional or pseudogenic, an earlier analysis of some 540 of the donors relied on high-throughput TCR beta sequencing. Alongside the repertoire data, information on donor age, sex, ethnicity and CMV serostatus was compiled. In a later genetic analysis, genome-wide SNP genotypes for about three fifths of the roughly 670 donors were used, and that subset was treated as a discovery cohort. Every repertoire in the discovery cohort had been generated on one and the same sequencing platform. HLA typing covered class I and class II loci at four-digit resolution. Typing coverage differed by locus: A, B, C, DRB1 and DQB1 were typed in roughly 620-630 donors, DQA1 in 522, DPA1 in around 600, and DPB1 in just under 490. Roughly five DR-DQ haplotypes were treated as single units for association and clustering because of strong linkage in the cohort. Among over 350 genotyped donors of the cohort, an average of about 240,000 unique TCR beta nucleotide sequences were sequenced per donor, roughly 18% of them non-productive.

The cohort was made up of approximately 670 healthy bone marrow donors. At the time of sampling, every cohort member was nominally healthy, though immune exposures that went unrecorded were likely present. The donor tested CMV seropositive, placing the donor among the 289 seropositive members of the cohort. A peripheral blood sample was provided by each donor, and peripheral blood mononuclear cells were used for TCR beta sequencing. Genomic DNA extraction from the blood cell samples was performed with the Qiagen DNeasy Blood Extraction Kit. The cysteine opens and the phenylalanine closes a CDR3 of 15 amino acids. Only the CDR3 portion is preserved as DNA: 45 bases, with reading frame beginning at the first base. V is cut back by 3 bases and J by 4 bases, with 8 bases in the junction unmatched. CDR1 is given as MGHRA and CDR2 as YSYEKL, both from the germline V gene. Library preparation was by the immunoSEQ multiplex PCR assay. A mixture of 60 forward primers for TCR Vbeta segments and 13 reverse primers for TCR Jbeta segments was used in the multiplex PCR. Amplification of the CDR3 region of rearranged TCR beta genes was performed with a multiplex PCR assay on genomic DNA. Amplified TCR beta libraries were sequenced as 87-base-pair reads on the Illumina HiSeq System. The source study handled its data this way. A later analysis counted approximately 76 million unique TCR beta chains across the roughly 700 repertoires, and roughly 9.9 million of these chains were shared by at least two donors. To remove PCR and sequencing errors, raw reads were error-corrected and collapsed into unique sequences using a nearest-neighbor algorithm that merged closely related sequences. CDR3 sequences were aligned to IMGT reference sequences to assign V, D and J gene segments. For a sequence to be retained, a match of at least six nucleotides was required to both a V gene segment and a J gene segment. A rearrangement counted as productive if the CDR3 had no stop codons and remained in frame with V and J, and every other rearrangement counted as non-productive. CDR3 was defined according to IMGT convention as the region running from the second conserved V-encoded cysteine to the conserved J-encoded phenylalanine. Sequences without an unambiguous match to a single V gene segment were excluded from the earlier analysis of 450 to 650 of the donors. In an earlier analysis of 587 of the donors, a V segment was called functional when productive rearrangements were above 56.7%, and segregating when the standard deviation between donors exceeded 5%. A statistical classification framework was built for diagnosing cytomegalovirus status from the catalog of TCR beta chain sequences. A later analysis assigned V and J genes by comparing TCR nucleotide sequences with IMGT/GENE-DB human TR gene sequences. A later analysis assigned CDR3 sequences and most-parsimonious VDJ recombination scenarios with the TCRdist pipeline. In a later analysis, every TCR beta chain was defined by the combination of its CDR3 amino acid sequence and its V-gene family, and reads without a unique V-gene family were dropped. As a way to deal with suspected cross-contamination and a sequencing artifact, a later analysis dropped 500 to 700 nucleotide sequences that were highly shared and had low generation probability. For each public chain, a later analysis derived a clonal expansion index from normalized ranks of inferred template counts within each repertoire. In a later analysis, generation probabilities were computed using a VDJ recombination model fitted to out-of-frame rearrangements, and the results were checked against IGoR. In a later analysis, hypergeometric tests were used to score TCR-TCR, TCR-HLA and TCR-CMV co-occurrence, with a repertoire-size bias correction applied to TCR pairs. A later analysis estimated false discovery rates by permuting HLA or CMV assignments 20 times. In a later analysis, co-occurring TCRs were grouped using DBSCAN, and TCRdist sequence similarity was added for clustering within HLA-allele-positive subsets. Repertoires with fewer than 30,000 or more than 120,000 public chains, plus five repertoires with anomalous nucleotide sharing, were excluded from co-occurrence clustering. Not all clones reach the TCRdb copy of this immuneACCESS table, which keeps in-frame sequences only. Checked studies attribute under half of the gap to unresolved V genes and leave the rest unexplained. V, J and clone size are taken as reported in that table, and D and trimming were inferred from the DNA itself. The sample profile shows under 150,000 clones; 65% to 85% of them were found once. The biggest ten clones account for about 6.7% of the sample.

Notes on this clone: Its antigen remains unidentified. No base quality information exists; no much larger clone differs at one position.

The study at large found these results: A further reported finding was that TCR beta sequences accurately predicted the HLA-A and HLA-B alleles for most subjects in the first cohort. In a later genetic analysis, a missense DCLRE1C variant was associated with V-gene and J-gene trimming of TCR beta chains, and the association was replicated in an independent cohort. In a later analysis, HLA-associated TCR beta chains showed more clonal expansion and lower generation probabilities than non-associated chains that were equally common. Because counts were too low, 15 to 20 rarely observed V segments, including chromosome 9 orphons, were excluded from the earlier analysis of 587 of the donors. In the study, approximately 160 TCR beta chains were listed as associated with cytomegalovirus. Some IMGT-functional V segments, including TRBV6-2 and TRBV6-3, could not be distinguished by the 87-base-pair reads and were therefore excluded. Most TCR sequences were seen in very few donors, while some public TCRs were found in many individuals. In a later analysis, about 17,000 TCR beta sequences were associated with specific HLA alleles at a false discovery rate of 0.05. A later analysis found that most CMV-associated TCR beta chains appeared HLA-restricted, with HLA associations seemingly driven largely by CMV exposure. A group of highly shared sequence variants was considered likely to be a technical artifact of the sequencing pipeline. According to a later analysis, TCR association rates differed among HLA loci, with DRB1 alleles showing the most associated TCRs and HLA-C alleles showing the fewest. Presence/absence analyses assumed roughly uniform sequencing depth across donors, an assumption that may not hold. Assigning TCR associations to individual alleles was difficult when HLA alleles, especially DR and DQ, strongly co-occurred. According to the authors, the approach could potentially be generalized to other disease states and immunological phenotypes. In this cohort, only TCR beta chains were sequenced, and detectable features were limited by the absence of alpha or paired-chain data. The classifier was reported to diagnose cytomegalovirus status with high specificity and sensitivity in both the original and validation cohorts. Broadly in line with IMGT annotations, most TCR beta V segments showed up in productive rearrangements about 87% or about 30% of the time in an earlier analysis of several hundred of the donors. Linkage disequilibrium might explain the correlated functional status among segregating V segments, but an unknown experimental factor could not be excluded. Immune exposure information for the cohort was limited to CMV serostatus. HLA typing was unavailable for some donors at each locus, so association tests used only the typed subset. According to a later analysis, parvovirus B19, influenza, CMV and Epstein-Barr virus appeared linked to several top co-occurrence clusters. In vitro tests confirmed that a few of the cytomegalovirus-associated TCR beta chains recognize cytomegalovirus antigens. Compared with the approximately 700-donor mean, donors in an Asian-associated ancestry cluster had fewer N-insertions in productive TCRs, according to a later genetic analysis.

The source of this sequence is a woman aged 40 to 55 in good health and CMV-seropositive. Source material: PBMCs. The chain employs TRBV4-1 and TRBJ2-7; TRBD1 lines up with 8 middle nucleotides. The nucleotide sequence is TGCGCCAGCAGCCATCAGGGGGCAGGGGTATACGAGCAGTACTTC. Translated, it gives CASSHQGAGVYEQYF.